This paragraph reports one T cell receptor beta chain. Distinct nucleotide sequences in the sample also encode this CDR3. The data were obtained in a study of shared clonotypes between healthy human individuals. Naive CD8 cells, CD45RO-negative and positively selected for CCR7, excluded terminally differentiated effector memory CD45RA+ cells. The CDR3 loop spans 13 amino acids. Germline V gives CDR1 SGDLS, CDR2 YYNGEE. The germline V and J ends were trimmed by 2 bases and 1 base, with 6 bases remaining between them. Only in-frame clones appear in the TCRdb table, and some are missing; sequencing was by immunoSEQ multiplex PCR. The table has about 2 million clones, 85% to 95% seen once; the top ten hold around 1.1%.

The material sequenced was naive CD8+ T cells sorted from blood. The chain recombines TRBV9 with TRBJ1-1, with D uncertain. The origin of this receptor is a man between 18 and 29 years old in good health. Written as DNA, the CDR3 is TGTGCCAGCAGCGTGGGCCCGAACACTGAAGCTTTCTTT. It translates to CASSVGPNTEAFF.